The TCR beta chain described here comes from a study of CD8 T cells in ankylosing spondylitis. Study-level findings and limits: Matched ankylosing spondylitis synovial fluid reportedly contained a significantly enriched population of disease-linked clones.

Generation of TCR beta libraries employed quantitative 5'-RACE incorporating molecular barcodes. One entry per CDR3 protein results from TCRdb running MiXCR on the 5' RACE reads. The sample carries nearly 350,000 distinct CDR3 sequences, roughly 14% recorded once. About this clonotype: Its antigen remains unidentified.

The TCR comes from a male donor with ankylosing spondylitis or in good health (not recorded which). The sequencing input was blood, either unsorted or a sorted T cell fraction (not recorded which).

In DNA, the CDR3 is TGTGCCATCAGTCGACAGGAACAAGAGACCCAGTACTTC. Its protein is CAISRQEQETQYF. The chain carries TRBV10-3 and TRBJ2-5; perhaps TRBD1 as D (6 bases). CDR3 length: 13 amino acids. From germline, CDR1 is ENHRY and CDR2 SYGVKD. V gave up 5 bases and J gave up 2 bases, with 9 bases separating them.